Listed here are 14 T cell receptor beta chains from one sample, sequenced in a study of T cell responses to AZD1222 COVID-19 vaccine (dated by TCRdb to the early 2020s). The library was generated by the immunoSEQ multiplex PCR assay. The table was pulled from immuneACCESS by TCRdb, which kept in-frame rearrangements only. Such tables lose some clones; where checked, under half of the loss comes from unresolved V genes, and the rest has no known cause. This sample gives 120,000 to 150,000 clones in total; under 95% of them show up just once. In total, the top ten clones hold around 2.8% of the sample. What the time point label conveys for this sample: baseline before first vaccination. The intended sense of this specimen's treatment or condition label: meningococcal conjugate vaccine given as trial control. The sequencing used peripheral blood, collected on day 0 of MenACWY control vaccination. Receptors were obtained from an adult in good health.

The chain employs TRBV2 and TRBJ1-1; D unclear. V lost 4 bases to trimming and J lost 1 base, with 4 bases between them. CDR3 length equals 12 residues. Germline values: CDR1 SNHLY, CDR2 FYNNEI. CDR3 sequence (DNA): TGTGCCAGCAGTGTTTGGAACACTGAAGCTTTCTTT. Its protein is CASSVWNTEAFF.

The rearrangement joins TRBV13 to TRBJ1-5; 9 nucleotides agree with TRBD1. Germline CDR1 and CDR2: PRHDT and FYEKMQ (reference sequence). The CDR3 runs 18 residues. V lost 2 bases, J lost 3 bases, and 11 bases stayed unmatched. The CDR3 here is CASSLRDREVINNQPQHF. The CDR3 DNA sequence: TGTGCCAGCAGCTTAAGGGACAGGGAAGTTATAAACAATCAGCCCCAGCATTTT.

This clone has a single count. The J gene is TRBJ1-2, the V gene TRBV28; weak D call: TRBD1 (6 bases). V lost 5 bases, J lost 3 bases, and 10 bases lay in between. CDR3 length: 13 amino acids. Germline V lookup: CDR1 MDHEN, CDR2 SYDVKM. CDR3 residues: CASSPTGYYGYTF. The CDR3, as DNA: TGTGCCAGCAGTCCAACAGGGTACTATGGCTACACCTTC.

This clone was recorded once. The chain employs TRBV28 and TRBJ2-7, with 7 bases fitting TRBD1. Trimming cost V 4 bases and J 1 base; bases outside gene matches: 10. The CDR3 has 16 residues. The V gene's germline CDR1 is MDHEN and CDR2 SYDVKM. CDR3 DNA sequence: TGTGCCAGCAGTTCCCCGACAGGGCAGGGGTCCTACGAGCAGTACTTC. This gives the protein CASSSPTGQGSYEQYF. Combining the CDR3 with reference TRBV28 and TRBJ2-7 gives the whole variable domain DVKVTQSSRYLVKRTGEKVFLECVQDMDHENMFWYRQDPGLGLRLIYFSYDVKMKEKGDIPEGYSVSREKKERFSLILESASTNQTSMYLCASSSPTGQGSYEQYFGPGTRLTVT.

The J gene is TRBJ1-1, the V gene TRBV19; perhaps TRBD1 as D (6 bases). CDR3 length equals 16 residues. Germline CDR1 LNHDA, CDR2 SQIVND (reference sequence). V lost 5 bases and J 8 bases, leaving 24 bases between the germline ends. CDR3 nucleotides: TGTGCCAGTAGTTATCTTAAGGGGCAGGGGAGACTGGAAGCTTTCTTT. As protein: CASSYLKGQGRLEAFF.

This chain links TRBV10-3 with TRBJ1-6, with 9 bases lining up with TRBD1. CDR1 is ENHRY, CDR2 SYGVKD, per germline. This CDR3 is built from 17 residues. V shed 0 bases, J shed 9 bases, and the junction held 9 bases outside the gene matches. The CDR3 nucleotides read TGTGCCATCAGTGAGTCGTTCGGGGACAGGGATACTTCACCCCTCCACTTT. Amino acid sequence: CAISESFGDRDTSPLHF.

The V gene is TRBV5-5, the J gene TRBJ1-2; a weak D match, TRBD1 (6 bases). The CDR3 consists of 13 residues. V lost 0 bases and J 6 bases, leaving 9 bases between the germline ends. Germline values: CDR1 SGHKS, CDR2 YYEKEE (reference sequence). This CDR3 reads CASSLGGLNGYTF. The CDR3 region has the DNA TGTGCCAGCAGCTTGGGGGGGCTCAATGGCTACACCTTC.

This rearrangement joins TRBV7-6 to TRBJ1-4; D may be TRBD1 (5 bases). V gave up 8 bases and J gave up 3 bases, with 22 bases separating them. The CDR3 consists of 17 residues. The germline gives CDR1 SGHVS, CDR2 FNYEAQ. In DNA form, the CDR3 reads TGTGCCAGCGGGCGATACGGGCAGGCGGGGGCTAATGAAAAACTGTTTTTT. The encoded protein is CASGRYGQAGANEKLFF. Based on the CDR3 plus reference TRBV7-6 and TRBJ1-4, the full variable domain is GAGVSQSPRYKVTKRGQDVALRCDPISGHVSLYWYRQALGQGPEFLTYFNYEAQQDKSGLPNDRFSAERPEGSISTLTIQRTEQRDSAMYRCASGRYGQAGANEKLFFGSGTQLSVL.

The chain couples TRBV3-1 (or the pseudogene TRBV3-2) to TRBJ1-2; D remains unclear. The CDR3 spans 12 residues. Germline V lookup: CDR1 LGHDT, CDR2 YNNKEL (reference sequence). V lost 6 bases and J 8 bases, leaving 13 bases between the germline ends. In DNA, the CDR3 is TGTGCCAGCAGTCTGCGGGAGAGGGGCTACACCTTC. It is translated as CASSLRERGYTF.

CDR3: CASSLDPGVGNTIYF. CDR3 DNA sequence: TGTGCCAGCAGCCTCGACCCCGGGGTCGGAAACACCATATATTTT. The V gene is TRBV11-1, the J gene TRBJ1-3; D remains unclear. Germline V gene lookup returns CDR1 SGHAT and CDR2 FQDESV (reference sequence). The CDR3 sequence is 15 residues long. V was shortened by 5 bases and J by 4 bases, with 15 bases between the two germline ends.

The rearrangement uses TRBV5-6 and TRBJ1-2; TRBD1 matches 8 bases. With V trimmed by 3 bases and J by 1 base, 2 bases remained unmatched. The CDR3 has 14 amino acids. Germline-derived CDR1 and CDR2 are SGHDT and YYEEEE. The CDR3 DNA is TGTGCCAGCAGCTGGGGACAGGTTAACTATGGCTACACCTTC. It codes for CASSWGQVNYGYTF. The complete variable domain, with remaining parts taken from reference TRBV5-6 and TRBJ1-2, reads DAGVTQSPTHLIKTRGQQVTLRCSPKSGHDTVSWYQQALGQGPQFIFQYYEEEERQRGNFPDRFSGHQFPNYSSELNVNALLLGDSALYLCASSWGQVNYGYTFGSGTRLTVV.

The chain recombines TRBV9 with TRBJ1-6; D not certain. Germline V gives CDR1 SGDLS, CDR2 YYNGEE. The CDR3 runs 15 residues. V was pared by 0 bases and J by 7 bases, with 11 bases between. The CDR3 here is CASSVEVWENSPLHF. The CDR3 bases are TGTGCCAGCAGCGTAGAGGTATGGGAGAATTCACCCCTCCACTTT.

The chain employs TRBV7-3 and TRBJ1-1; D unresolved. CDR1 is SGHTA, CDR2 FQGTGA, per germline. This CDR3 region has 14 residues. The V end lost 2 bases, the J end lost 0 bases, and 7 bases lay between the germline ends. DNA for the CDR3: TGTGCCAGCAGCTTAGACAACCTGAACACTGAAGCTTTCTTT. Protein product: CASSLDNLNTEAFF.

As concerns this clone: The same CDR3 arises from other DNA sequences in this sample as well. This chain connects TRBV3-1 (or the pseudogene TRBV3-2) to TRBJ1-1, with 7 bases identical to TRBD1. V trimming: 1 base; J trimming: 2 bases; junction bases outside the gene matches: 1. The CDR3 extends over 14 amino acids. The germline V gene has CDR1 LGHDT and CDR2 YNNKEL (reference sequence). CDR3 nucleotide sequence: TGTGCCAGCAGCCAAGGACAGGGCAACACTGAAGCTTTCTTT. It is translated as CASSQGQGNTEAFF.